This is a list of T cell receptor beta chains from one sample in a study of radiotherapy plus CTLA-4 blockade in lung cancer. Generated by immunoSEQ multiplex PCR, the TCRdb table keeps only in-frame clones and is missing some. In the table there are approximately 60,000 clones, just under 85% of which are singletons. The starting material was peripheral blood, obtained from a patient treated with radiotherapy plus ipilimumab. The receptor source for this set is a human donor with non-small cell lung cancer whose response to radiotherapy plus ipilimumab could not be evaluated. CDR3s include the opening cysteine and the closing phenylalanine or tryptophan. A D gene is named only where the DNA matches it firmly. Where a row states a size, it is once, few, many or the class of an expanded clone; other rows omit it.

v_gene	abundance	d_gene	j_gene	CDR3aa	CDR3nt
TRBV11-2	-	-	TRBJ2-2	CASSLARRNLVSGELFF	TGTGCCAGCAGCTTAGCTAGGAGGAATCTCGTATCCGGGGAGCTGTTTTTT
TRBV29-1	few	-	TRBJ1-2	CSVGEGDYGYTF	TGCAGCGTGGGGGAGGGGGACTATGGCTACACCTTC
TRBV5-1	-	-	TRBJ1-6	CASSSGQNNSPLHF	TGCGCCAGCAGTTCTGGACAGAATAATTCACCCCTCCACTTT
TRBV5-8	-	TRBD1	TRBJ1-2	CASSSTGGGYTF	TGTGCCAGCAGCTCCACAGGGGGCGGCTACACCTTC
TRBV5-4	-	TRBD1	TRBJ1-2	CASSFDGQGWGYTF	TGTGCCAGCAGCTTCGATGGACAGGGGTGGGGCTACACCTTC
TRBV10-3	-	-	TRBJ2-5	CAIKGNGGETQYF	TGTGCCATCAAGGGTAACGGGGGAGAGACCCAGTACTTC
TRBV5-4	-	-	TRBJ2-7	CASSLAGQQYEQYF	TGTGCCAGCAGCTTGGCTGGGCAGCAATACGAGCAGTACTTC
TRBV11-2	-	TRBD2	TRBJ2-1	CASSRTSGSFNEQFF	TGTGCCAGCAGTCGGACTAGCGGGAGTTTCAATGAGCAGTTCTTC
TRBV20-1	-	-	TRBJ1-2	CSVKEPSF	TGCAGTGTCAAGGAGCCCTCCTTC
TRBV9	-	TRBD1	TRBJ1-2	CASSVGTVANYGYTF	TGTGCCAGCAGCGTTGGGACAGTGGCTAACTATGGCTACACCTTC
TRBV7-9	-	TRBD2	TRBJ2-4	CASSLAGLADPKNIQYF	TGTGCCAGCAGCTTAGCGGGACTAGCGGACCCAAAAAACATTCAGTACTTC
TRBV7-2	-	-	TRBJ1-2	CASRSPPHYGYTF	TGTGCCAGCAGGAGCCCACCCCATTATGGCTACACCTTC
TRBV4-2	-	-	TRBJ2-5	CASSQSSGETQYF	TGTGCCAGCAGCCAATCGTCCGGGGAGACCCAGTACTTC
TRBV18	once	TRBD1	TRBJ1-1	CASSLRGDTEAFF	TGTGCCAGCTCACTCAGGGGGGACACTGAAGCTTTCTTT
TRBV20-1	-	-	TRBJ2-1	CSASGHEQFF	TGCAGTGCTAGTGGGCATGAGCAGTTCTTC
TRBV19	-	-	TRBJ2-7	CASSTGAAYEQYF	TGTGCCAGTAGTACAGGGGCGGCCTACGAGCAGTACTTC
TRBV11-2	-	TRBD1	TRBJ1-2	CASSLGATGNGYTF	TGTGCCAGCAGCTTAGGAGCGACAGGGAACGGCTACACCTTC
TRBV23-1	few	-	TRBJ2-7	CASSQSSGYEQYF	TGCGCCAGCAGTCAATCGTCAGGGTACGAGCAGTACTTC
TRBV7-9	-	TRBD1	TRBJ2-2	CASSDTGTGSTGELFF	TGTGCCAGCAGCGACACCGGGACAGGGAGCACCGGGGAGCTGTTTTTT
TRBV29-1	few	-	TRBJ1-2	CSVEDGGGYTF	TGCAGCGTTGAAGACGGCGGTGGCTACACCTTC
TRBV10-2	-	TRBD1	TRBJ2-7	CASRVQGQGAFEQYF	TGCGCCAGCCGAGTTCAAGGGCAGGGGGCGTTCGAGCAGTACTTC
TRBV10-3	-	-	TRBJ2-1	CAISGRQDYNEQFF	TGTGCCATCAGTGGTAGGCAGGACTACAATGAGCAGTTCTTC
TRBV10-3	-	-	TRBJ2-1	CAISDRTRSNEQFF	TGTGCCATCAGTGATCGCACGAGGTCGAATGAGCAGTTCTTC
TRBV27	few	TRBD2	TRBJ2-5	CASSPRTSGVAQETQYF	TGTGCCAGCAGTCCCCGGACTAGCGGGGTAGCTCAAGAGACCCAGTACTTC
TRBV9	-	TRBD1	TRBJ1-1	CASSARRTGTTEAFF	TGTGCCAGCAGCGCCCGCCGGACAGGAACCACTGAAGCTTTCTTT
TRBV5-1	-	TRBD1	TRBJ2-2	CASSLGQGATGELFF	TGCGCCAGCAGCCTGGGACAGGGGGCCACCGGGGAGCTGTTTTTT
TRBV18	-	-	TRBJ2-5	CASSPPSGYQETQYF	TGTGCCAGCTCACCACCAAGCGGTTACCAAGAGACCCAGTACTTC
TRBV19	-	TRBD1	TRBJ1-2	CASRTPGTGLYGYTF	TGTGCCAGTAGGACCCCCGGGACAGGCTTATATGGCTACACCTTC
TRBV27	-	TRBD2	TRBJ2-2	CASSVLSGALTRNTGELFF	TGTGCCAGCAGTGTCTTGAGCGGGGCCCTTACACGAAACACCGGGGAGCTGTTTTTT
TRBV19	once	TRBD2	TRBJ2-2	CASSTPPGLGTGELFF	TGTGCCAGTAGTACCCCACCGGGACTAGGGACCGGGGAGCTGTTTTTT
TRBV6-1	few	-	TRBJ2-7	CASSEAGVAAGYEQYF	TGTGCCAGCAGTGAAGCTGGAGTAGCGGCGGGCTACGAGCAGTACTTC
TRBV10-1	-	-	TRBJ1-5	CASSDNPQGNPQHF	TGCGCCAGCAGTGATAACCCCCAGGGGAACCCCCAGCATTTT
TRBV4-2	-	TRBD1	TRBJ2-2	CASSPGTGANTGELFF	TGTGCCAGCAGCCCAGGGACAGGTGCGAACACCGGGGAGCTGTTTTTT
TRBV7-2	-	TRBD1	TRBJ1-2	CASSITQGADGYTF	TGTGCCAGCAGCATAACACAGGGGGCGGATGGCTACACCTTC
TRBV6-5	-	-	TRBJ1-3	CASSSGGGSKPIYF	TGTGCCAGCAGTTCCGGGGGGGGGTCAAAACCCATATATTTT
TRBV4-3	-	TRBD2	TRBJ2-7	CASSFQRTSVPYEQYF	TGCGCCAGCAGCTTCCAACGGACTAGCGTTCCCTACGAGCAGTACTTC
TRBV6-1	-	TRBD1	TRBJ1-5	CASSEAWTGGYQPQHF	TGTGCCAGCAGTGAAGCGTGGACAGGGGGCTATCAGCCCCAGCATTTT
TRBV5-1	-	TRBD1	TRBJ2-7	CASRGTGNSEQYF	TGCGCCAGCAGAGGGACAGGGAATTCCGAGCAGTACTTC
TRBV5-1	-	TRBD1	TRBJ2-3	CASSRDRATDTQYF	TGCGCCAGCAGCCGGGACAGGGCCACAGATACGCAGTATTTT
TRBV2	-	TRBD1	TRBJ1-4	CASSVGTGVNNEKLFF	TGTGCCAGCAGTGTAGGGACAGGCGTCAATAATGAAAAACTGTTTTTT
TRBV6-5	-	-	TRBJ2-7	CAVTRGYEQYF	TGTGCCGTTACCCGAGGGTACGAGCAGTACTTC
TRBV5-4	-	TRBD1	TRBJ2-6	CASRKGGTGGSGANVLTF	TGTGCCAGCAGAAAGGGCGGGACAGGGGGCTCTGGGGCCAACGTCCTGACTTTC
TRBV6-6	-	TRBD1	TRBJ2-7	CASTYRWDRDYEQYF	TGTGCCAGCACTTACCGCTGGGACAGGGACTACGAGCAGTACTTC
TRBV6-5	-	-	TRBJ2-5	CASSQGIGETQYF	TGTGCCAGCAGTCAGGGGATAGGGGAGACCCAGTACTTC
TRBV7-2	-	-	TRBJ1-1	CASSRQENTEAFF	TGTGCCAGCAGTAGACAGGAGAACACTGAAGCTTTCTTT
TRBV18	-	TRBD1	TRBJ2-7	CASSPRDRTNYEQYF	TGTGCCAGCTCACCCCGGGACAGGACTAATTACGAGCAGTACTTC
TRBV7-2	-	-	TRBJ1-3	CASSLGTGTGNTIYF	TGTGCCAGCAGCTTAGGGACGGGAACTGGAAACACCATATATTTT
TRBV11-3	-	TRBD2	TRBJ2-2	CASRRTRSGGELFF	TGTGCCAGCAGGAGGACTAGGTCTGGCGGGGAGCTGTTTTTT
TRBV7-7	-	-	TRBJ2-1	CASSQSAGSSYNEQFF	TGTGCCAGCAGTCAGTCGGCGGGGAGCTCCTACAATGAGCAGTTCTTC
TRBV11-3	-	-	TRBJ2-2	CASSLGWGAGELFF	TGTGCCAGCAGCTTAGGTTGGGGAGCCGGGGAGCTGTTTTTT
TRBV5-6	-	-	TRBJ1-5	CASSLSGFDQPQHF	TGTGCCAGCAGCTTGAGCGGTTTCGATCAGCCCCAGCATTTT
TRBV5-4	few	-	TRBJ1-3	CASSLGGQSSGNTIYF	TGTGCCAGCAGCTTGGGCGGCCAGAGCTCTGGAAACACCATATATTTT
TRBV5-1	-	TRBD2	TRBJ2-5	CASSLSGTSGGGQETQYF	TGCGCCAGCAGCTTATCCGGGACTAGCGGGGGGGGACAAGAGACCCAGTACTTC
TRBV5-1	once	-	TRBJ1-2	CASSLGISQGYGYTF	TGCGCCAGCAGCTTGGGGATTAGCCAGGGTTATGGCTACACCTTC